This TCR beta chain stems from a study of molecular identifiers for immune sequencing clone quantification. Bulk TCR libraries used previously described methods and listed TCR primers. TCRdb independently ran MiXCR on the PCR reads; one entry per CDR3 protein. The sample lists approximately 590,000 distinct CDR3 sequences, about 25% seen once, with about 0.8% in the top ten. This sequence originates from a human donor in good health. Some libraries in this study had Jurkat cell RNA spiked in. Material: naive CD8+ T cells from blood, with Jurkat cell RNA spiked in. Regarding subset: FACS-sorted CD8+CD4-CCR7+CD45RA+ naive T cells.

CDR3 bases: TGCGCCAGCAGTGAGTCGAAGGTAGTGGGAGCTTTCTTT. Residues: CASSESKVVGAFF. This chain connects TRBV10-1 to TRBJ1-1, with D uncertain. V was cut by 0 bases and J by 10 bases, with 12 bases left in between. Germline CDR1 WNHNN, CDR2 SYGVQD (reference sequence). The CDR3 sequence is 13 residues long.